These T cell receptor beta chains were read from a single sample in a study of cytomegalovirus exposure and HLA in healthy donors. TCRdb's table, derived via immunoSEQ multiplex PCR, lists solely in-frame clones and lacks some. The data hold about 300,000 clones, with around 87% observed a single time. Sequences were obtained from PBMCs. These receptors were taken from a woman aged 18-35 years in good health and CMV-seronegative. The conserved cysteine and the conserved F or W are not part of the CDR3 here. Each record gives: clone size, V gene, J gene, CDR3 protein. A row's size may be missing; if present it is once, few, many or a size class.

clone_size: NA; v_call: TRBV7-6; j_call: TRBJ1-4; cdr3_aa: ASSLGGQGWEKLF
clone_size: NA; v_call: TRBV7-6; j_call: TRBJ2-1; cdr3_aa: ASTAGGLHEQF
clone_size: NA; v_call: TRBV5-1; j_call: TRBJ2-5; cdr3_aa: ASSLGGGLAKETQY
clone_size: NA; v_call: TRBV28; j_call: TRBJ1-2; cdr3_aa: ASSPHRGFPGYT
clone_size: NA; v_call: TRBV4-1; j_call: TRBJ1-1; cdr3_aa: ASSQPTGMNTEAF
clone_size: NA; v_call: TRBV25-1; j_call: TRBJ2-1; cdr3_aa: ASGPTGTQEQF
clone_size: NA; v_call: TRBV28; j_call: TRBJ2-7; cdr3_aa: ASSLQGGPYEQY
clone_size: NA; v_call: TRBV11-2; j_call: TRBJ2-7; cdr3_aa: ASSLWGGTSSYEQY
clone_size: NA; v_call: TRBV28; j_call: TRBJ2-6; cdr3_aa: ASSLLASGANVLT
clone_size: few; v_call: TRBV19; j_call: TRBJ2-7; cdr3_aa: ASSFNYEQY